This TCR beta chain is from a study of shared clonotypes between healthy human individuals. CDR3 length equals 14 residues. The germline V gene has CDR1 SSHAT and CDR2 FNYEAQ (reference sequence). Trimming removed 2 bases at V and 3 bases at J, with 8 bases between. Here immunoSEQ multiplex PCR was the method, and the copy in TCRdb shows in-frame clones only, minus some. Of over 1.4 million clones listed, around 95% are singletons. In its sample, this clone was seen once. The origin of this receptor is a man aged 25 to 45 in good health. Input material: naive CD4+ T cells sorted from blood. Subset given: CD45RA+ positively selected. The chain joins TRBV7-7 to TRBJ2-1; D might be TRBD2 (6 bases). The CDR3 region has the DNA TGTGCCAGCAGCTTATCCGGGAGCTACAATGAGCAGTTCTTC. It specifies CASSLSGSYNEQFF.